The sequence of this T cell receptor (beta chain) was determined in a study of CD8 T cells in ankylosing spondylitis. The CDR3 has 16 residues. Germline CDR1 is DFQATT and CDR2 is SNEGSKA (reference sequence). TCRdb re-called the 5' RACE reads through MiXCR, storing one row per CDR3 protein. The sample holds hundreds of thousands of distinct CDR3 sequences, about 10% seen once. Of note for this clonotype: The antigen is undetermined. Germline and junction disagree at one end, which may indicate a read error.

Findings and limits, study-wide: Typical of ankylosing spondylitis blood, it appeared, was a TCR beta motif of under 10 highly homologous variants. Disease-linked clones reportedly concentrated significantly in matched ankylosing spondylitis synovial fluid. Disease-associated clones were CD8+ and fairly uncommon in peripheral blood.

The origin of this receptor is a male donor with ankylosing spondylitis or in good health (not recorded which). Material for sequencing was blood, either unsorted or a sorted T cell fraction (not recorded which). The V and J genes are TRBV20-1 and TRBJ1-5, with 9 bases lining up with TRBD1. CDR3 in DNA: TGCAGTGCCCTTGACAGGGGGGATTCGAGCACTCAGCCCCAGCATTTT. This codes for CSALDRGDSSTQPQHF.